Listed below are T cell receptor beta chains from one sample, sequenced in a study of OX40 agonist ivuxolimab in advanced cancers. Assay: immunoSEQ multiplex PCR; the TCRdb copy retains only in-frame clones and omits some. Of roughly 70,000 clones listed, about 87% are singletons. This sample comprised CD4+ or CD8+ T cells sorted from blood, obtained in a trial of the OX40 agonist ivuxolimab. These receptors were taken from an adult with an advanced solid tumor such as melanoma, head and neck, liver or kidney cancer. Both conserved end residues are part of each CDR3. Each record gives: J gene, clone size, V gene, D gene, CDR3 protein, CDR3 DNA. The D gene is left open where the match is weak. The size field is filled for only some rows; it gives once, few, many or a size class.

J: TRBJ2-7; size: .; V: TRBV6-1; D: .; CDR3: CASTSGVLREQYF; DNA: TGTGCCAGCACGTCGGGAGTCCTACGGGAGCAGTACTTC
J: TRBJ2-3; size: .; V: TRBV19; D: .; CDR3: CASSFRDSSTDTQYF; DNA: TGTGCCAGTAGTTTCCGGGACTCGAGCACAGATACGCAGTATTTT
J: TRBJ1-5; size: .; V: TRBV9; D: .; CDR3: CASSVGPINQPQHF; DNA: TGTGCCAGCAGCGTAGGACCGATCAATCAGCCCCAGCATTTT
J: TRBJ2-7; size: .; V: TRBV6-5; D: .; CDR3: CASSYSEERVWYF; DNA: TGTGCCAGCAGTTACTCGGAGGAAAGGGTGTGGTACTTC
J: TRBJ2-7; size: once; V: TRBV28; D: TRBD2; CDR3: CASLAPGLAGGYEQYF; DNA: TGTGCCAGCCTTGCCCCGGGACTAGCGGGAGGCTACGAGCAGTACTTC
J: TRBJ2-2; size: .; V: TRBV29-1; D: .; CDR3: CSSGNPTGELFF; DNA: TGCAGCTCCGGGAACCCCACCGGGGAGCTGTTTTTT
J: TRBJ1-2; size: .; V: TRBV7-8; D: .; CDR3: CASSLGRGGYTSGYTF; DNA: TGTGCCAGCAGCTTAGGGAGGGGGGGTTACACCTCGGGCTACACCTTC
J: TRBJ1-1; size: .; V: TRBV19; D: TRBD1; CDR3: CASSRTGWGNTEAFF; DNA: TGTGCCAGTAGCCGGACAGGGTGGGGGAACACTGAAGCTTTCTTT
J: TRBJ2-1; size: .; V: TRBV23-1; D: .; CDR3: CASSKGPWPQFF; DNA: TGCGCCAGCAGTAAGGGGCCCTGGCCACAGTTCTTC
J: TRBJ2-7; size: .; V: TRBV28; D: TRBD1; CDR3: CASRTGTGGSYEQYF; DNA: TGTGCCAGCAGAACAGGGACAGGGGGCTCCTACGAGCAGTACTTC
J: TRBJ2-6; size: .; V: TRBV6-5; D: .; CDR3: CASSSYSSGANVLTF; DNA: TGTGCCAGCAGCTCTTACTCCTCTGGGGCCAACGTCCTGACTTTC
J: TRBJ1-2; size: .; V: TRBV6-6; D: TRBD1; CDR3: CASRRDRGGYGYTF; DNA: TGTGCCAGCAGGCGGGACAGGGGTGGGTATGGCTACACCTTC
J: TRBJ2-5; size: .; V: TRBV25-1; D: TRBD1; CDR3: CASRRTGEETQYF; DNA: TGTGCCAGCAGGAGGACAGGGGAGGAGACCCAGTACTTC
J: TRBJ1-5; size: .; V: TRBV28; D: .; CDR3: CASSSPGNQPQHF; DNA: TGTGCCAGCAGTTCACCAGGCAATCAGCCCCAGCATTTT
J: TRBJ2-3; size: .; V: TRBV5-1; D: .; CDR3: CASSPLAGTDTQYF; DNA: TGCGCCAGCAGCCCGTTAGCGGGCACAGATACGCAGTATTTT
J: TRBJ1-1; size: once; V: TRBV6-4; D: TRBD1; CDR3: CASRLDRSNTEAFF; DNA: TGTGCCAGCAGATTGGACAGGTCGAACACTGAAGCTTTCTTT
J: TRBJ2-1; size: .; V: TRBV29-1; D: .; CDR3: CSVGTARWNEQFF; DNA: TGCAGCGTCGGGACGGCCAGGTGGAATGAGCAGTTCTTC
J: TRBJ1-1; size: few; V: TRBV18; D: .; CDR3: CASSRDAEAFF; DNA: TGTGCCAGCTCACGGGATGCTGAAGCTTTCTTT
J: TRBJ2-7; size: .; V: TRBV29-1; D: .; CDR3: CSVEGSSYEQYF; DNA: TGCAGCGTTGAAGGCAGCTCCTACGAGCAGTACTTC
J: TRBJ2-7; size: .; V: TRBV7-2; D: TRBD2; CDR3: CASSLGLADSYEQYF; DNA: TGTGCCAGCAGCTTGGGACTAGCGGACTCCTACGAGCAGTACTTC
J: TRBJ1-3; size: .; V: TRBV28; D: TRBD1; CDR3: CASSRSLPGQGRYF; DNA: TGTGCCAGCAGTCGATCTCTGCCGGGACAGGGAAGGTATTTT
J: TRBJ2-3; size: .; V: TRBV10-1; D: TRBD2; CDR3: CASSEGLAGTDTQYF; DNA: TGCGCCAGCAGTGAGGGACTAGCGGGAACAGATACGCAGTATTTT
J: TRBJ1-1; size: .; V: TRBV5-1; D: .; CDR3: CASTLRGHLNTEAFF; DNA: TGCGCCAGCACCTTGAGAGGACATTTGAACACTGAAGCTTTCTTT